These 7 T cell receptor beta chains were all obtained from the same sample, sequenced in a study of cytotoxic CD8 clonotypes in ibrutinib-treated CLL. Profiling relied on immunoSEQ multiplex PCR, and the TCRdb table lists in-frame clones only, not all of them. The sample lists some 200,000 clones, roughly 79% occurring once. Here the sequenced sample was PBMCs, taken after 12 months of ibrutinib treatment. The receptors stem from a human donor with chronic lymphocytic leukemia.

The gene calls are TRBV7-9 and TRBJ2-2, with D maybe TRBD2 (5 bases). This CDR3 has 15 amino acids. Germline V gives CDR1 SEHNR, CDR2 FQNEAQ (reference sequence). Trimming took 4 bases from V and 5 from J, leaving 14 bases between them. The CDR3: CASSYSGFLTGELFF. The CDR3 DNA is TGTGCCAGCAGCTATTCGGGGTTTCTTACCGGGGAGCTGTTTTTT.

V gene TRBV5-4 combines with J gene TRBJ2-7, with D possibly TRBD2 on 6 matching bases. The germline CDR1 and CDR2 sequences are SGHNT and YYREEE (reference sequence). Trimming pared 4 bases from V and 0 bases from J, leaving 17 bases between. This CDR3 region has 16 residues. The CDR3 spells CASSQDRDFTSYEQYF. DNA for the CDR3: TGTGCCAGCAGCCAAGATAGGGACTTTACCTCCTACGAGCAGTACTTC.

The chain carries TRBV27 and TRBJ1-2, with D possibly matching TRBD1 (6 bases). V lost 5 bases and J 5 bases, leaving 15 bases between the germline ends. Germline assignment: CDR1 MNHEY and CDR2 SMNVEV (reference sequence). CDR3 length equals 14 residues. CDR3 nucleotide sequence: TGTGCCAGCAGTCCGACGGACAGACCTTATGGCTACACCTTC. Amino acid sequence: CASSPTDRPYGYTF.

The chain has TRBV4-1 and TRBJ1-1; 10 nucleotides line up with TRBD1. Germline lookup yields CDR1 MGHRA and CDR2 YSYEKL. The CDR3 is 16 amino acids. V shed 1 base and J 3 bases; nucleotides not matched to a gene: 5. In nucleotides, the CDR3 is TGCGCCAGCAGCCAAGGAGGGACAGGGGTTGACACTGAAGCTTTCTTT. It codes for CASSQGGTGVDTEAFF.

The gene calls are TRBV27 and TRBJ1-5; no definite D call. This CDR3 has 14 residues. V lost 3 bases, J lost 3 bases, and 9 bases lay in between. Germline loops: CDR1 MNHEY, CDR2 SMNVEV (reference sequence). The chain's CDR3 is CASSFKGFNQPQHF. The DNA for the CDR3 is TGTGCCAGCAGTTTTAAAGGGTTCAATCAGCCCCAGCATTTT.

V usage is TRBV6-5 and J usage is TRBJ2-6, with 8 bases matching TRBD1. V gave up 6 bases and J gave up 3 bases; unmatched junction bases: 4. This CDR3 is 15 amino acids long. Germline V CDR1 and CDR2: MNHEY, SVGAGI. The DNA for the CDR3 is TGTGCCAGCAGCCCACAGGGGGATGGGGCCAACGTCCTGACTTTC. As protein: CASSPQGDGANVLTF.

The chain employs TRBV28 and TRBJ1-2, with D uncertain. The V gene's germline CDR1 is MDHEN and CDR2 SYDVKM. Trimming left V 6 bases short and J 8 bases short, with 10 bases between. CDR3 size: 11 residues. CDR3 in amino acids: CASSGTLGYTF. CDR3 DNA sequence: TGTGCCAGCAGCGGAACCCTAGGCTACACCTTC.